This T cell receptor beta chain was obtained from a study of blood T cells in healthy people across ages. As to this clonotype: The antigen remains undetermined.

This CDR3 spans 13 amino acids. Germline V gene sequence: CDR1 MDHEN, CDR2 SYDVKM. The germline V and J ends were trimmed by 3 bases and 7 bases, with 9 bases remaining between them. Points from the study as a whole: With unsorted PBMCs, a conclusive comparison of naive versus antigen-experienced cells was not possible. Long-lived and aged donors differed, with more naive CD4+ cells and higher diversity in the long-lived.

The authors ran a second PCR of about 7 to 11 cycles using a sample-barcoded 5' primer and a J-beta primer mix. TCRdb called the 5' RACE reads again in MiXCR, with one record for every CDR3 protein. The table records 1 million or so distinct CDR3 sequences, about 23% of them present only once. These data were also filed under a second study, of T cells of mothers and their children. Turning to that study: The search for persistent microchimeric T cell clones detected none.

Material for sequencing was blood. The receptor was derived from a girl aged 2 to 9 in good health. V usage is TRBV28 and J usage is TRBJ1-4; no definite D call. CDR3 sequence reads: CASSLTIFEKLFF. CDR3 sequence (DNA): TGTGCCAGCAGTTTGACTATATTTGAAAAACTGTTTTTT. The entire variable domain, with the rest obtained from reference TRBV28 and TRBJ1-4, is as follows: DVKVTQSSRYLVKRTGEKVFLECVQDMDHENMFWYRQDPGLGLRLIYFSYDVKMKEKGDIPEGYSVSREKKERFSLILESASTNQTSMYLCASSLTIFEKLFFGSGTQLSVL.